Listed below are T cell receptor beta chains from one sample, sequenced in a study of T-cell reconstitution after alpha-beta-depleted transplantation in children. MiXCR, applied by TCRdb to the PCR reads, yields one record per CDR3 protein. The table includes around 480,000 distinct CDR3 sequences, over 25% detected once. The sample here was PBMCs from the stem cell graft donor, taken from the stem cell graft. These receptors were obtained from a human donor who donated a stem cell graft to a child with aplastic anemia. Each CDR3 is given with its conserved first and last residue. Each record gives: CDR3 protein, CDR3 DNA, D gene, V gene, J gene, clone size. The D gene is left open where the match is weak. Clone size appears in some rows only: once, few, many, or a class for an expanded clone.

cdr3_aa: CSVEGLLGGSNTEAFF
cdr3_nt: TGCAGCGTTGAAGGCCTGTTGGGTGGAAGCAACACTGAAGCTTTCTTT
d_call: NA
v_call: TRBV29-1
j_call: TRBJ1-1
clone_size: NA

cdr3_aa: CASRETGTNVLTF
cdr3_nt: TGTGCCAGCAGAGAAACAGGGACCAACGTCCTGACTTTC
d_call: NA
v_call: TRBV6-1
j_call: TRBJ2-6
clone_size: NA

cdr3_aa: CASSQTGTHRSGNTIYF
cdr3_nt: TGTGCCAGCAGTCAAACTGGGACACACCGCTCTGGAAACACCATATATTTT
d_call: NA
v_call: TRBV25-1
j_call: TRBJ1-3
clone_size: NA

cdr3_aa: CSAREGRWTSTDTQYF
cdr3_nt: TGCAGTGCTAGAGAGGGACGTTGGACTAGCACAGATACGCAGTATTTT
d_call: NA
v_call: TRBV20-1
j_call: TRBJ2-3
clone_size: few

cdr3_aa: CASSLPDRGATEAFF
cdr3_nt: TGTGCCAGCAGCTTACCGGACAGGGGCGCCACTGAAGCTTTCTTT
d_call: TRBD1
v_call: TRBV7-2
j_call: TRBJ1-1
clone_size: few

cdr3_aa: CASSFAYEQYF
cdr3_nt: TGTGCCAGCAGCTTCGCCTACGAGCAGTACTTC
d_call: NA
v_call: TRBV5-8
j_call: TRBJ2-7
clone_size: few

cdr3_aa: CASSRGGTGFSTDTQYF
cdr3_nt: TGTGCCAGTAGTAGGGGCGGGACAGGATTTAGCACAGATACGCAGTATTTT
d_call: TRBD1
v_call: TRBV19
j_call: TRBJ2-3
clone_size: once

cdr3_aa: CASSPSTGTEAFF
cdr3_nt: TGTGCCAGCAGTCCGTCGACAGGCACTGAAGCTTTCTTT
d_call: NA
v_call: TRBV12-3/TRBV12-4
j_call: TRBJ1-1
clone_size: few

cdr3_aa: CASSRYDGVQQYF
cdr3_nt: TGTGCCAGCAGCCGCTATGACGGGGTGCAGCAGTACTTC
d_call: NA
v_call: TRBV6-2/TRBV6-3
j_call: TRBJ2-7
clone_size: once

cdr3_aa: CASSSFPEEQYF
cdr3_nt: TGTGCCAGCAGCTCGTTCCCGGAAGAGCAGTACTTC
d_call: NA
v_call: TRBV3-1
j_call: TRBJ2-7
clone_size: NA

cdr3_aa: CASSQDWGDQPQHF
cdr3_nt: TGCGCCAGCAGCCAAGATTGGGGTGACCAGCCCCAGCATTTT
d_call: NA
v_call: TRBV4-3
j_call: TRBJ1-5
clone_size: NA

cdr3_aa: CSARFGYPEAFF
cdr3_nt: TGCAGTGCTAGGTTCGGGTATCCTGAAGCTTTCTTT
d_call: NA
v_call: TRBV20-1
j_call: TRBJ1-1
clone_size: NA

cdr3_aa: CASRRQTGKSPLHF
cdr3_nt: TGTGCCAGCAGACGCCAGACAGGGAAGTCACCCCTCCACTTT
d_call: TRBD1
v_call: TRBV12-3/TRBV12-4
j_call: TRBJ1-6
clone_size: many

cdr3_aa: CASSRGLAEIYNEQFF
cdr3_nt: TGTGCCAGTAGCAGAGGACTAGCGGAAATCTACAATGAGCAGTTCTTC
d_call: TRBD2
v_call: TRBV19
j_call: TRBJ2-1
clone_size: NA

cdr3_aa: CSVVGGGETQYF
cdr3_nt: TGCAGCGTCGTCGGGGGTGGAGAGACCCAGTACTTC
d_call: NA
v_call: TRBV29-1
j_call: TRBJ2-5
clone_size: few

cdr3_aa: CSARETGAGELFF
cdr3_nt: TGCAGTGCTAGAGAAACAGGGGCCGGGGAGCTGTTTTTT
d_call: TRBD1
v_call: TRBV20-1
j_call: TRBJ2-2
clone_size: few

cdr3_aa: CASSLGSGFRAGELFF
cdr3_nt: TGTGCCAGCAGTTTAGGGTCTGGCTTTCGCGCCGGGGAGCTGTTTTTT
d_call: NA
v_call: TRBV12-3/TRBV12-4
j_call: TRBJ2-2
clone_size: NA

cdr3_aa: CASSLDGTGVNTEAFF
cdr3_nt: TGCGCCAGCAGCTTGGATGGGACAGGAGTGAACACTGAAGCTTTCTTT
d_call: TRBD1
v_call: TRBV5-1
j_call: TRBJ1-1
clone_size: few

cdr3_aa: CASSQADVANTQYF
cdr3_nt: TGTGCCAGCAGCCAAGCTGATGTAGCAAATACGCAGTATTTT
d_call: NA
v_call: TRBV3-1
j_call: TRBJ2-3
clone_size: NA

cdr3_aa: CASTSGQFPTTDTQYF
cdr3_nt: TGTGCCAGCACAAGCGGACAGTTTCCGACGACAGATACGCAGTATTTT
d_call: NA
v_call: TRBV28
j_call: TRBJ2-3
clone_size: NA

cdr3_aa: CASRRGRGDTQYF
cdr3_nt: TGTGCCAGCAGGAGGGGGCGCGGAGATACGCAGTATTTT
d_call: TRBD1
v_call: TRBV12-3/TRBV12-4
j_call: TRBJ2-3
clone_size: NA

cdr3_aa: CASSAQIATNEKLFF
cdr3_nt: TGTGCCAGCAGCGCCCAGATAGCAACTAATGAAAAACTGTTTTTT
d_call: NA
v_call: TRBV9
j_call: TRBJ1-4
clone_size: NA

cdr3_aa: CASSISGSRTYNEQFF
cdr3_nt: TGTGCCAGCAGTATTAGCGGGAGCCGAACCTACAATGAGCAGTTCTTC
d_call: TRBD2
v_call: TRBV6-2/TRBV6-3
j_call: TRBJ2-1
clone_size: NA

cdr3_aa: CAWSIGSTGELFF
cdr3_nt: TGTGCCTGGAGCATCGGGAGTACCGGGGAGCTGTTTTTT
d_call: NA
v_call: TRBV30
j_call: TRBJ2-2
clone_size: NA

cdr3_aa: CASTRPGPNTEAFF
cdr3_nt: TGTGCCAGCACCCGGCCCGGGCCGAACACTGAAGCTTTCTTT
d_call: NA
v_call: TRBV7-8
j_call: TRBJ1-1
clone_size: few

cdr3_aa: CASSPRGVAGYPYNEQFF
cdr3_nt: TGTGCCAGCAGCCCAAGAGGGGTAGCGGGTTACCCATACAATGAGCAGTTCTTC
d_call: TRBD2
v_call: TRBV7-8
j_call: TRBJ2-1
clone_size: NA

cdr3_aa: CASSLPDRGPHEAFF
cdr3_nt: TGTGCCAGCAGTTTGCCCGACAGGGGGCCACATGAAGCTTTCTTT
d_call: TRBD1
v_call: TRBV12-3/TRBV12-4
j_call: TRBJ1-1
clone_size: few

cdr3_aa: CSVVPLLAGGPDTQYF
cdr3_nt: TGCAGCGTCGTGCCCCTACTAGCGGGAGGGCCAGATACGCAGTATTTT
d_call: TRBD2
v_call: TRBV29-1
j_call: TRBJ2-3
clone_size: NA

cdr3_aa: CASSSTRTGGDEKLFF
cdr3_nt: TGTGCCAGCAGCTCCACACGGACAGGCGGGGATGAAAAACTGTTTTTT
d_call: TRBD1
v_call: TRBV7-9
j_call: TRBJ1-4
clone_size: NA

cdr3_aa: CAIGRMALTGELFF
cdr3_nt: TGTGCCATTGGGCGGATGGCCCTCACCGGGGAGCTGTTTTTT
d_call: NA
v_call: TRBV6-1
j_call: TRBJ2-2
clone_size: NA

cdr3_aa: CATSRDPGAPYNEQFF
cdr3_nt: TGTGCCACCAGCAGAGACCCGGGAGCCCCCTACAATGAGCAGTTCTTC
d_call: NA
v_call: TRBV15
j_call: TRBJ2-1
clone_size: once

cdr3_aa: CASSLSGAQETQYF
cdr3_nt: TGTGCCAGCAGCTTATCAGGGGCCCAAGAGACCCAGTACTTC
d_call: NA
v_call: TRBV7-2
j_call: TRBJ2-5
clone_size: few

cdr3_aa: CASSQGHSGSLDTQYF
cdr3_nt: TGCGCCAGCAGCCAAGGGCATAGCGGGAGTTTGGATACGCAGTATTTT
d_call: TRBD2
v_call: TRBV4-3
j_call: TRBJ2-3
clone_size: NA

cdr3_aa: CASSPQGRYGYTF
cdr3_nt: TGTGCCAGCAGTCCCCAGGGGCGCTATGGCTACACCTTC
d_call: NA
v_call: TRBV3-1
j_call: TRBJ1-2
clone_size: NA

cdr3_aa: CASSLGSGMNTEAFF
cdr3_nt: TGTGCCAGCAGCTTAGGCTCGGGTATGAACACTGAAGCTTTCTTT
d_call: NA
v_call: TRBV7-9
j_call: TRBJ1-1
clone_size: few

cdr3_aa: CASSQGTGRRSGNTIYF
cdr3_nt: TGTGCCAGCAGCCAAGGTACAGGGCGGCGGTCTGGAAACACCATATATTTT
d_call: NA
v_call: TRBV4-2
j_call: TRBJ1-3
clone_size: NA

cdr3_aa: CASSRSGSRSDTQYF
cdr3_nt: TGCGCCAGCAGCCGGAGCGGGAGTCGGTCAGATACGCAGTATTTT
d_call: TRBD2
v_call: TRBV5-1
j_call: TRBJ2-3
clone_size: many

cdr3_aa: CASSYSNRGVEKLFF
cdr3_nt: TGTGCCAGCAGTTACTCGAATCGTGGTGTCGAAAAACTGTTTTTT
d_call: NA
v_call: TRBV6-5
j_call: TRBJ1-4
clone_size: few

cdr3_aa: CASSQETAGRVSGANVLTF
cdr3_nt: TGCGCCAGCAGCCAAGAAACCGCCGGGAGAGTCTCTGGGGCCAACGTCCTGACTTTC
d_call: NA
v_call: TRBV4-3
j_call: TRBJ2-6
clone_size: NA